This T cell receptor (beta chain) emerged from a study of T cell repertoires in cytomegalovirus infection. This CDR3 is built from 13 residues. CDR1 and CDR2 (germline): LGHNT, FRNRAP. V was pared by 7 bases and J by 5 bases, with 14 bases between. TCRdb re-called the reads through MiXCR, storing one row per CDR3 protein. The sample holds roughly 120,000 distinct CDR3 sequences, around 28% seen once. Turning to this clonotype: The antigen remains unidentified.

The sequencing here drew on CD8+ T cells from cultured PBMCs, taken from culture after CMV antigen stimulation. This receptor was obtained from a human donor in good health (CMV status not recorded). Some clones in this sample may be carry-over from other donors' samples. This chain uses TRBV12-5 with TRBJ2-5, with D possibly called TRBD1 or TRBD2 (6 bases each). Here the CDR3 DNA reads TGTGCTAGTGCTTGGGGGGCGGTGGAGACCCAGTACTTC. Protein: CASAWGAVETQYF. The full variable domain, completed using reference TRBV12-5 and TRBJ2-5, is DARVTQTPRHKVTEMGQEVTMRCQPILGHNTVFWYRQTMMQGLELLAYFRNRAPLDDSGMPKDRFSAEMPDATLATLKIQPSEPRDSAVYFCASAWGAVETQYFGPGTRLLVL.